This T cell receptor beta chain was recorded in a study of cytomegalovirus exposure and HLA in healthy donors. The overall study: It was reported in a later analysis that the same platform had been used for the 90 to 150 validation repertoires as for the approximately 700 first-cohort repertoires.

Method: immunoSEQ multiplex PCR; TCRdb's copy keeps in-frame clones and lacks some. The sample includes 90,000 to 120,000 clones, approximately 96% of them seen just once. The germline CDR1 and CDR2 sequences are SGHKS and YYEKEE (reference sequence). V was cut by 3 bases and J by 11 bases, with 24 bases left in between. This CDR3 has 16 residues. Source material: PBMCs. The chain uses TRBV5-5 and TRBJ1-5; weak D call: TRBD1 (6 bases). This receptor was identified in a woman aged 18-30 years in good health and CMV-seronegative. CDR3 amino acids: CASSYRTAGSEGAQHF. CDR3 nucleotide sequence: TGTGCCAGCAGCTACCGGACAGCCGGAAGCGAGGGAGCCCAGCATTTT.